Sequencing of this TCR beta chain was carried out in a study of blood T cell repertoires in COVID-19. CDR1 ENHRY and CDR2 SYGVKD come from the germline V gene. The V and J ends lost 5 bases and 0 bases respectively, with 5 bases between them. This CDR3 has 13 residues. TCRdb's copy holds only in-frame clones and misses some; the assay was immunoSEQ multiplex PCR. This sample yields over 200,000 clones, of which about 85% are seen a single time; 10% to 11% belongs to the top ten. Recovered status applied to Cohort 3 donors who had two consecutive negative PCRs. It also applied to those with clearance or with symptom resolution.

This chain uses TRBV10-3 with TRBJ1-5; D unresolved. The origin of this receptor is a man in his thirties or forties who had recovered from COVID-19. The sequenced material came from PBMCs or T cells enriched from blood (not recorded which). CDR3 sequence reads: CAISPSSNQPQHF. The CDR3 nucleotides read TGTGCCATCAGTCCGTCTAGCAATCAGCCCCAGCATTTT.